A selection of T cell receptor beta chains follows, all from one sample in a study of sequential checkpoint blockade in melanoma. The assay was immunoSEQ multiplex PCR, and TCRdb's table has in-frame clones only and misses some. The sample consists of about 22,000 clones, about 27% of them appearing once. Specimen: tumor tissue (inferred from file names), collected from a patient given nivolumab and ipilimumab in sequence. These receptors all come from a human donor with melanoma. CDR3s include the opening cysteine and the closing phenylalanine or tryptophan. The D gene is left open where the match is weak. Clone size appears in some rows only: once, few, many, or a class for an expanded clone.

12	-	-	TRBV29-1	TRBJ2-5	TGCAGCGTTTACAGGGCCCGGGAGACCCAGTACTTC	CSVYRARETQYF
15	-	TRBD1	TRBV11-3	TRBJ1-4	TGTGCCAGCAGTCTCGACAGGGGGCACGGTGAAAAACTGTTTTTT	CASSLDRGHGEKLFF
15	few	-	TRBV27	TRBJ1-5	TGTGCCAGCAGTGCCAACAGAAATAGCAATCAGCCCCAGCATTTT	CASSANRNSNQPQHF
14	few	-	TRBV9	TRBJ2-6	TGTGCCAGCAGCGTAGTTGAGTGGCCCAACGTCCTGACTTTC	CASSVVEWPNVLTF
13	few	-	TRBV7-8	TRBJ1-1	TGTGCCAGCAAATCAGGAAAGAACACTGAAGCTTTCTTT	CASKSGKNTEAFF
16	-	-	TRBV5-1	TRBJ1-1	TGCGCCAGCAGCTTGTCGGCGTCGGGACAGAACACTGAAGCTTTCTTT	CASSLSASGQNTEAFF
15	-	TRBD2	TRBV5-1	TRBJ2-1	TGCGCCAGCAGCACCCAGGGACTAGCGGGAAATGAGCAGTTCTTC	CASSTQGLAGNEQFF
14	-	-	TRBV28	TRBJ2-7	TGTGCCAGCAGTTCAAGAGGCCCTGTCACCGAGCAGTACTTC	CASSSRGPVTEQYF
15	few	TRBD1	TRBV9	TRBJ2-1	TGTGCCAGCAGCCCCGGGACAGGGAACGTTGGCGAGCAGTTCTTC	CASSPGTGNVGEQFF
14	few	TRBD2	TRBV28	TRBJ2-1	TGTGCCAGCACTAGACTAGCGGGCTACAATGAGCAGTTCTTC	CASTRLAGYNEQFF
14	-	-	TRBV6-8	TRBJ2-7	TGTGCCAGCAGTTACTCGGGCAGGTCCTACGAGCAGTACTTC	CASSYSGRSYEQYF
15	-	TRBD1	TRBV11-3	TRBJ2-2	TGTGCCAGCAGCGACTGGGACAGACGGACCGGGGAGCTGTTTTTT	CASSDWDRRTGELFF
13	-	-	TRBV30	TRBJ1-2	TGTGCCTGGAATCTCCCGGGGGGATCTGGCTACACCTTC	CAWNLPGGSGYTF
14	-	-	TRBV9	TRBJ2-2	TGTGCCAGCAGCGTAGTGGAGGGTTCCGGGGAGCTGTTTTTT	CASSVVEGSGELFF
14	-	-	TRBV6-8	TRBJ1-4	TGTGCCAGCAGTCCATTGAATGGTAATGAAAAACTGTTTTTT	CASSPLNGNEKLFF
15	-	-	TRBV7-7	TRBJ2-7	TGTGCCAGCAGCCGTCGGACGGGGAGCTCCTACGAGCAGTACTTC	CASSRRTGSSYEQYF
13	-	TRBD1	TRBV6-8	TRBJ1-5	TGTGCCAGCACCGGACAGGGAAATCAGCCCCAGCATTTT	CASTGQGNQPQHF
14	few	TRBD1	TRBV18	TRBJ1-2	TGTGCCAGCTCACCCCAGGGGGATAACTATGGCTACACCTTC	CASSPQGDNYGYTF